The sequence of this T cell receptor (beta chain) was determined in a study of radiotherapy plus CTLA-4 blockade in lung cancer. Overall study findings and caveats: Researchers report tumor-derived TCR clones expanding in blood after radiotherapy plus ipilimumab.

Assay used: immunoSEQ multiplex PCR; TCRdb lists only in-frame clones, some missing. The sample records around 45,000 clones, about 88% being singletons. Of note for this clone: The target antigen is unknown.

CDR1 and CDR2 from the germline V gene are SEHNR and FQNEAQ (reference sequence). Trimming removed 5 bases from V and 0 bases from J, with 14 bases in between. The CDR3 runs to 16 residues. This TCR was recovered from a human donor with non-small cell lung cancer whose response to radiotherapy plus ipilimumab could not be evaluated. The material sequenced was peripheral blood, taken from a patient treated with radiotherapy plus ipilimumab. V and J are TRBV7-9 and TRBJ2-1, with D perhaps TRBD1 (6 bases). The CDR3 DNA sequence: TGTGCCAGCAGCCAGGGGTTAGGATTCTCCTACAATGAGCAGTTCTTC. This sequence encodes CASSQGLGFSYNEQFF.